What follows are 16 T cell receptor beta chains derived from one specimen sequenced in a study of T-cell memory formation after mild COVID-19. MiXCR, applied by TCRdb to the 5' RACE reads, yields one record per CDR3 protein. Among about 190,000 distinct CDR3 sequences listed, around 18% were seen once. Sequenced: PBMCs or a T cell subset sorted from them (not recorded which). These receptor sequences come from an adult woman who had mild COVID-19 (a few samples of this study predate the infection). Cell type and time point are not known.

The chain couples TRBV5-6 to TRBJ1-5; no clear D gene. Per the germline V gene, CDR1 is SGHDT and CDR2 is YYEEEE. V shed 1 base and J shed 1 base, with 9 bases lying between them. This CDR3 has 15 amino acids. The CDR3 bases are TGTGCCAGCAGCTTGTCTGGGTTGAGCAATCAGCCCCAGCATTTT. It translates to CASSLSGLSNQPQHF.

This rearrangement joins TRBV6-5 to TRBJ2-7; perhaps TRBD1 as D (6 bases). V was cut by 6 bases and J by 3 bases, with 15 bases left in between. There are 14 residues in the CDR3. From germline, CDR1 is MNHEY and CDR2 SVGAGI. CDR3 bases: TGTGCCAGCAGCCTTGACAGGTCGATCTACGAGCAGTACTTC. As protein: CASSLDRSIYEQYF.

This clonotype has more than one count but fewer than ten. V is TRBV12-3 or TRBV12-4 and J is TRBJ1-5; unclear D gene. The V gene lost 5 bases and the J gene lost 9 bases, with 11 bases spanning the gap. This CDR3 has 12 residues. CDR3 sequence: CASSPPGSPQHF. The CDR3 DNA sequence: TGTGCCAGCAGTCCCCCGGGATCGCCCCAGCATTTT.

This rearrangement joins TRBV18 to TRBJ1-1; 8 nucleotides align to TRBD1. The CDR3 sequence is 14 residues long. Per the germline V gene, CDR1 is KGHSH and CDR2 is LQKENI. V lost 5 bases, J lost 4 bases, and 6 bases stayed unmatched. For the CDR3, the DNA is TGTGCCAGCTCAGCGACAGGGGCCGGCACTGAAGCTTTCTTT. Encoded protein: CASSATGAGTEAFF.

This clonotype occurred a few times. The V gene is TRBV15, the J gene TRBJ2-2; TRBD1 or TRBD2 may be the D gene (5 bases each). There are 15 residues in the CDR3. The germline CDR1 and CDR2 sequences are LNHNV and YYDKDF (reference sequence). V was clipped by 0 bases and J by 3 bases, with 8 bases between them. CDR3 sequence (DNA): TGTGCCACCAGCAGAGATCGGGGACACACCGGGGAGCTGTTTTTT. Translation gives CATSRDRGHTGELFF.

The rearrangement uses TRBV4-3 and TRBJ2-7; 10 positions match TRBD2. CDR3 size: 15 residues. The junction had 5 bases not matched to a gene; V was cut back by 0 bases and J by 6 bases. Germline V gene data show CDR1 as LGHNA and CDR2 as YSLEER. In nucleotides, the CDR3 is TGCGCCAGCAGCCAAGATAAACTAGCGGGAACCGAGCAGTACTTC. It encodes CASSQDKLAGTEQYF.

This clonotype was counted only a few times. The J gene is TRBJ2-1, the V gene TRBV7-2, with D perhaps TRBD1 (5 bases). The germline V and J ends were trimmed by 6 bases and 0 bases, with 12 bases remaining between them. The CDR3 spans 15 residues. Germline V gene sequence: CDR1 SGHTA, CDR2 FQGNSA. The CDR3 reads CASRERQSSYNEQFF. The CDR3 DNA is TGTGCCAGCAGGGAACGACAGAGCTCCTACAATGAGCAGTTCTTC.

The gene calls are TRBV6-4 and TRBJ2-3, with a tentative D call TRBD2 (5 bases). With 0 bases removed from V and 5 bases from J, the gap between germline ends came to 18 bases. The CDR3 extends over 17 amino acids. The germline gives CDR1 MRHNA, CDR2 SNTAGT. CDR3 sequence (DNA): TGTGCCAGCAGTGACTCGATTTCAGGCTCCGGGATAGATACGCAGTATTTT. The encoded protein is CASSDSISGSGIDTQYF.

This clonotype was picked up a small number of times. The CDR3 DNA follows: TGTGCCAGCAACCCAATACAGGCGGCTGAAGCTTTCTTT. Residues: CASNPIQAAEAFF. The chain employs TRBV6-2 or TRBV6-3 and TRBJ1-1; a weak D match, TRBD1 (5 bases). Germline V gives CDR1 MNHEY, CDR2 SVGEGT. This CDR3 is 13 amino acids long. The V and J ends lost 7 bases and 6 bases respectively, with 15 bases between them.

The rearrangement joins TRBV13 to TRBJ2-3; D may be TRBD2 (6 bases). V was cut by 2 bases and J by 1 base, with 13 bases left in between. The CDR3 covers 16 residues. From germline, CDR1 is PRHDT and CDR2 FYEKMQ (reference sequence). CDR3 DNA sequence: TGTGCCAGCAGCTTACTTGTGGGGACTCGCACAGATACGCAGTATTTT. Translation gives CASSLLVGTRTDTQYF. Combining the CDR3 with reference TRBV13 and TRBJ2-3 gives the whole variable domain AAGVIQSPRHLIKEKRETATLKCYPIPRHDTVYWYQQGPGQDPQFLISFYEKMQSDKGSIPDRFSAQQFSDYHSELNMSSLELGDSALYFCASSLLVGTRTDTQYFGPGTRLTVL.

The rearrangement uses TRBV3-1 and TRBJ1-3; TRBD1 matches 7 bases. Germline trimming cut 3 bases from V and 6 bases from J; bases unmatched to any gene: 5. Germline CDR1 reads LGHDT; CDR2 reads YNNKEL (reference sequence). The CDR3 has 14 amino acids. In DNA form, the CDR3 reads TGTGCCAGCAGCCAGACAGGGTACGAAAACACCATATATTTT. It is translated as CASSQTGYENTIYF. Full variable domain (outside the CDR3, taken from reference TRBV3-1 and TRBJ1-3): DTAVSQTPKYLVTQMGNDKSIKCEQNLGHDTMYWYKQDSKKFLKIMFSYNNKELIINETVPNRFSPKSPDKAHLNLHINSLELGDSAVYFCASSQTGYENTIYFGEGSWLTVV.

The V call is TRBV20-1, the J call TRBJ1-2, with D unresolved. The CDR3 totals 14 residues. The germline V gene has CDR1 DFQATT and CDR2 SNEGSKA (reference sequence). V dropped 0 bases and J dropped 2 bases, with 10 bases sitting between them. The CDR3 loop reads CSARDPEGNYGYTF. The CDR3 coding sequence is TGCAGTGCTAGAGATCCGGAAGGCAACTATGGCTACACCTTC.

This clonotype was counted between two and nine times. The chain links TRBV5-6 to TRBJ1-6, with D possibly being TRBD1 (5 bases). The CDR3 spans 14 residues. Trimming cost V 4 bases and J 6 bases, with 11 bases left between them. CDR1 is SGHDT, CDR2 YYEEEE, per germline. The CDR3 DNA is TGTGCCAGCAGCGGGGGGGGTTTTAATTCACCCCTCCACTTT. This sequence encodes CASSGGGFNSPLHF.

This clonotype has more than one count but fewer than ten. V gene TRBV14 combines with J gene TRBJ1-6; D is unresolved. Trimming removed 0 bases at V and 13 bases at J, with 10 bases between. This CDR3 has 13 residues. Germline V lookup: CDR1 SGHDN, CDR2 FVKESK. The DNA of the CDR3 is TGTGCCAGCAGCCAAGATTGGAGTTCTCCCCTCCACTTT. This translates into CASSQDWSSPLHF.

The chain is built from TRBV20-1 and TRBJ1-6, with D perhaps TRBD1 (5 bases). The germline CDR1 and CDR2 sequences are DFQATT and SNEGSKA (reference sequence). V lost 0 bases, J lost 8 bases, and 11 bases lay in between. CDR3 size: 14 residues. In DNA, the CDR3 is TGCAGTGCTAGAGAAGGGACCGCGGATTCACCCCTCCACTTT. It yields the protein CSAREGTADSPLHF.

This sequence joins TRBV12-3 or TRBV12-4 and TRBJ2-7; possible D gene TRBD2, 6 bases. V lost 6 bases and J lost 3, with 18 bases in between. This CDR3 is built from 15 residues. The CDR3 DNA sequence: TGTGCCAGCAGGCCCTCAGGCGGGAATGTCTACGAGCAGTACTTC. Protein product: CASRPSGGNVYEQYF.